The next 2 T cell receptor beta chains were all read from a single sample in a study of shared clonotypes between healthy human individuals (dated by TCRdb to between 2020 and 2021). Preparation of the library involved the immunoSEQ multiplex PCR assay. Here the immuneACCESS table is served through TCRdb, limited to in-frame sequences with V and J called. Missing clones are a known gap in these copies; in checked studies unresolved V genes cover under half, and the rest lacks a known reason. Recorded for this sample are some 1 million clones; under 80% of them occurred a single time. The ten largest clones add up to about 1.5% of the sample. Sample: memory CD4+ T cells sorted from blood. Interpreted using the paper, the cell subset or site label stands for: CD45RA-negative fraction. The receptors here all came from a man aged 18 to 35 in good health.

V gene TRBV18 combines with J gene TRBJ1-3; D remains ambiguous. The CDR3 is made up of 15 amino acids. Germline V gene lookup returns CDR1 KGHSH and CDR2 LQKENI. Trimming stripped 3 bases from V and 0 bases from J, with 9 bases between. CDR3 sequence reads: CASSPARDSGNTIYF. The CDR3 DNA reads as TGTGCCAGCTCACCGGCCAGAGACTCTGGAAACACCATATATTTT.

The V call is TRBV5-6, the J call TRBJ2-1; no definite D call. V lost 2 bases and J 7 bases, leaving 7 bases between the germline ends. Germline CDR1 SGHDT, CDR2 YYEEEE. The CDR3 length is 12 residues. CDR3: CASSFYFNEQFF. The CDR3 DNA reads as TGTGCCAGCAGCTTCTACTTTAATGAGCAGTTCTTC.